These 14 T cell receptor beta chains came from one sample sequenced in a study of human CD4 T cells and Enterobacteriaceae. The memory gate held CD4+ cells that were not CD45RA+CCR7+CD95- naive cells, over 95% pure. Clones were read by immunoSEQ multiplex PCR, and TCRdb kept only the in-frame ones, dropping some. The data contain some 26,000 clones, around 80% of them singletons. Sequenced material: memory CD4+ T cells from blood. The source is a human donor in good health.

This clone was seen a single time. The J gene is TRBJ2-3, the V gene TRBV18; 9 bases map to TRBD2. Per the germline V gene, CDR1 is KGHSH and CDR2 is LQKENI. J gave up 0 bases and V 5 bases, and 6 bases lay outside the gene matches. The CDR3 is 16 residues long. This CDR3 is CASSSLAGQSTDTQYF. In DNA form, the CDR3 reads TGTGCCAGCTCATCGCTAGCGGGACAAAGCACAGATACGCAGTATTTT. The complete variable domain, with remaining parts taken from reference TRBV18 and TRBJ2-3, reads NAGVMQNPRHLVRRRGQEARLRCSPMKGHSHVYWYRQLPEEGLKFMVYLQKENIIDESGMPKERFSAEFPKEGPSILRIQQVVRGDSAAYFCASSSLAGQSTDTQYFGPGTRLTVL.

Notes on this clone: This CDR3 is missing its conserved last phenylalanine or tryptophan, likely due to a read error. The limits of the CDR3 on the DNA are not certain, so only TCRdb's listed CDR3 is given. V usage is TRBV2 and J usage is TRBJ2-7; the table's D call TRBD2 went unverified against the DNA. The CDR3 has 11 amino acids, counting both end residues. Germline CDR1 SNHLY, CDR2 FYNNEI. CDR3 sequence reads: CASSEESRSWY.

The chain employs TRBV27 and TRBJ2-7, with a tentative D call TRBD2 (5 bases). V lost 5 bases to trimming and J lost 3 bases, with 8 bases between them. Per germline, CDR1 MNHEY and CDR2 SMNVEV (reference sequence). This CDR3 comprises 12 residues. The CDR3 coding sequence is TGTGCCAGCAGTGGCGGAGGCTACGAGCAGTACTTC. Amino acids: CASSGGGYEQYF.

V gene TRBV11-3 combines with J gene TRBJ2-1; 7 bases fit TRBD2. Losses at the gene ends were 5 bases for V and 8 bases for J; bases not matched to a gene: 12. The CDR3 has 15 amino acids. Germline lookup yields CDR1 SGHNT and CDR2 YENEEA. CDR3 DNA sequence: TGTGCCAGCAGCAGAAGCGGGAATAAAGCGGATGAGCAGTTCTTC. It codes for CASSRSGNKADEQFF.

This clone was detected a few times. This sequence joins TRBV28 and TRBJ1-4, with 8 bases lining up with TRBD1. CDR3 length equals 16 residues. Germline V lookup: CDR1 MDHEN, CDR2 SYDVKM. V trimming: 4 bases; J trimming: 2 bases; junction bases outside the gene matches: 6. The CDR3 DNA follows: TGTGCCAGCAGTTCGACAGGGGATGGGACTAATGAAAAACTGTTTTTT. This sequence encodes CASSSTGDGTNEKLFF.

This chain uses TRBV19 with TRBJ1-3; TRBD1 is a possible D gene (6 bases). CDR3 length: 21 amino acids. Per germline, CDR1 LNHDA and CDR2 SQIVND (reference sequence). Trimming cost V 5 bases and J 0 bases, with 29 bases left between them. The CDR3 loop is CASSPLSGTMTYSPSGNTIYF. For the CDR3, the DNA is TGTGCCAGTAGTCCACTCTCCGGGACAATGACTTATTCGCCCTCTGGAAACACCATATATTTT.

V usage is TRBV4-1 and J usage is TRBJ2-1; 9 bases fit TRBD1. The V gene end was trimmed by 0 bases and the J gene end by 2 bases; junction bases not matched to a gene: 8. This CDR3 spans 18 amino acids. Germline lookup yields CDR1 MGHRA and CDR2 YSYEKL. The CDR3 DNA reads TGCGCCAGCAGCCAAGATCATTTCACAGGGGGCGCCTACAATGAGCAGTTCTTC. Amino acid sequence: CASSQDHFTGGAYNEQFF.

This chain joins TRBV30 and TRBJ1-5, with D unclear. The germline V gene has CDR1 GTSNPN and CDR2 SVGIG (reference sequence). The CDR3 consists of 13 residues. Trimming cost V 4 bases and J 7 bases, with 14 bases left between them. The DNA for the CDR3 is TGTGCCTGGACCCAGTCGAGAGGACAGCCCCAGCATTTT. Amino acid sequence: CAWTQSRGQPQHF.

The chain combines TRBV5-8 with TRBJ2-3, with D unresolved. The germline V and J ends were trimmed by 0 bases and 0 bases, with 2 bases remaining between them. CDR3 length equals 13 residues. From germline, CDR1 is SGHTS and CDR2 YDEGEE. This CDR3 reads CASSLVSTDTQYF. The CDR3 nucleotides are TGTGCCAGCAGCTTGGTGAGCACAGATACGCAGTATTTT.

The rearrangement uses TRBV10-1 and TRBJ2-3; the D gene is possibly TRBD2 (6 bases). The V and J ends lost 7 bases and 3 bases respectively, with 11 bases between them. The CDR3 extends over 13 amino acids. The V gene's germline CDR1 is WNHNN and CDR2 SYGVQD (reference sequence). The CDR3 loop is CASKKGLTDTQYF. In DNA, the CDR3 is TGCGCCAGCAAAAAAGGACTAACAGATACGCAGTATTTT.

The chain carries TRBV28 and TRBJ1-4; D may be TRBD1 (5 bases). V gave up 5 bases and J gave up 11 bases, with 9 bases separating them. The CDR3 totals 11 residues. In germline, CDR1 is MDHEN, CDR2 SYDVKM. CDR3: CASSPRQKLFF. CDR3 nucleotides: TGTGCCAGCAGTCCCCGACAGAAACTGTTTTTT.

By its share, this clone is medium-sized. V is TRBV7-2 and J is TRBJ1-2; 10 nucleotides match TRBD1. This CDR3 comprises 15 residues. Losses at the gene ends were 5 bases for V and 8 bases for J; bases not matched to a gene: 11. Germline V gene lookup returns CDR1 SGHTA and CDR2 FQGNSA. CDR3 in amino acids: CASSVTGTGAEGYTF. As DNA, the CDR3 is TGTGCCAGCAGCGTCACCGGGACAGGGGCGGAAGGCTACACCTTC.

This rearrangement joins TRBV28 to TRBJ2-3; tentative D call: TRBD2 (5 bases). Germline values: CDR1 MDHEN, CDR2 SYDVKM. The V and J ends lost 3 bases and 1 base respectively, with 8 bases between them. The CDR3 is 14 residues long. The CDR3 nucleotides read TGTGCCAGCAGTTTGCAGCGGCGCACAGATACGCAGTATTTT. Encoded protein: CASSLQRRTDTQYF.

The chain uses TRBV11-2 and TRBJ2-1, with 7 bases matching TRBD2. The length of the CDR3 is 15 residues. Per germline, CDR1 SGHAT and CDR2 FQNNGV. The V segment lost 5 bases and the J segment 2 bases; nucleotides outside the gene matches: 6. The CDR3 DNA sequence: TGTGCCAGCAGCCGGAGCGGGACCACCTACAATGAGCAGTTCTTC. Amino acid sequence: CASSRSGTTYNEQFF.